The entry that follows covers one TCR beta chain sequence. The CDR3 has 13 residues. Germline V gives CDR1 MNHEY, CDR2 SVGAGI. Unmatched junction bases numbered 7, after V lost 2 bases and J lost 11 bases. The cohort comprised adults aged roughly 18 to 100 years residing in some 24 US areas. Cohort placement rested on clinical history that participants reported themselves. The sample is drawn from a study of blood T cell repertoires in COVID-19. As for the study in general: Both acute and convalescent COVID-19 samples were obtained from the United States, Italy and Spain.

Original handling: How many nucleated cells were present was estimated from reference gene primer amplification. Assay used: immunoSEQ multiplex PCR; TCRdb lists only in-frame clones, some missing. That table gives V, J and clone size, and the DNA gave D and trimming. The sample carries over 200,000 clones, around 92% recorded once. Sequencing used PBMCs or T cells enriched from blood (not recorded which). The chain couples TRBV6-5 to TRBJ1-1; 8 bases match TRBD1. This receptor was taken from a woman in her 30s with acute COVID-19. CDR3 in amino acids: CASSYKETGDAFF. CDR3 DNA: TGTGCCAGCAGTTACAAGGAGACAGGGGATGCTTTCTTT.